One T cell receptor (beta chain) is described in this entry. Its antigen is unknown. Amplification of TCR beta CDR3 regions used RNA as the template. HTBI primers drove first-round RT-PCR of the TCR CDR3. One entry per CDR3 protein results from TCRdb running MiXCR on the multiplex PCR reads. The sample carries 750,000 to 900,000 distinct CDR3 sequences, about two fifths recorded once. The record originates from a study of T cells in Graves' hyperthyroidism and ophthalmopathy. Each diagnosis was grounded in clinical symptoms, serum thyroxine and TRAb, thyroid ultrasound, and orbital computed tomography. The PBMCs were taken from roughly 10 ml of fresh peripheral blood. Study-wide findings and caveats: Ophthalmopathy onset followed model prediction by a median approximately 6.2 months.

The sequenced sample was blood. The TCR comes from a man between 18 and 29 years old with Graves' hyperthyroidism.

The CDR3 is CSAGTSSTYEQYF. The CDR3 region has the DNA TGCAGTGCCGGGACTAGCAGTACCTACGAGCAGTACTTC. The genes are TRBV20-1 and TRBJ2-7, with 9 bases fitting TRBD2. V lost 6 bases, J lost 2 bases, and 5 bases stayed unmatched. Germline V CDR1 and CDR2: DFQATT, SNEGSKA (reference sequence). The CDR3 has 13 residues.